This paragraph covers one T cell receptor (beta chain) sequence. The antigen remains undetermined. When sampled, the donors appeared nominally healthy, though they likely had unrecorded immune exposures. These data are taken from a study of cytomegalovirus exposure and HLA in healthy donors. This CDR3 region has 15 residues. The germline V and J ends were trimmed by 3 bases and 2 bases, with 14 bases remaining between them. Germline lookup yields CDR1 SNHLY and CDR2 FYNNEI. Study conclusions and caveats: Accurate prediction of HLA-A and HLA-B alleles (for most subjects) was reportedly achieved from TCR beta sequences.

PCR used 60 Vbeta primers and 13 Jbeta primers. The table came from immunoSEQ multiplex PCR; TCRdb's copy has only in-frame clones and leaves some out. The sample has roughly 90,000 clones; approximately 84% are singletons. The gene calls are TRBV2 and TRBJ2-7; a weak D match, TRBD2 (6 bases). Sequencing input: PBMCs. This clonotype was obtained from a man aged 18 to 30 in good health and CMV-seronegative. CDR3 loop: CASSDRFGGTYEQYF. The CDR3 DNA reads as TGTGCCAGCAGTGACCGATTCGGGGGTACCTACGAGCAGTACTTC.